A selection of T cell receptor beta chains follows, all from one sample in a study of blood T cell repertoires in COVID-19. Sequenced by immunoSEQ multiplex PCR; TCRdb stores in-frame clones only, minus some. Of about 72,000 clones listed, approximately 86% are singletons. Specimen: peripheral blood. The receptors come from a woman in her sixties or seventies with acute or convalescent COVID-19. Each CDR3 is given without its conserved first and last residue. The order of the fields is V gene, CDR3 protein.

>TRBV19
ASSIRDTSYHYGYT
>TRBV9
ASSVGAGEYNEQF
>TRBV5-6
ASTLWAGAQETQY
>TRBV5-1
ASRRTSGPTGELF
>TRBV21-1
ASSRGT
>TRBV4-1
ASSQDPGNSNQPQH
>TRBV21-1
ASSPRSQGKTYEQY
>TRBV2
ASSGEETQY
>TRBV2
ASSVRGQGDQALGYT
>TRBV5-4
ASSSKGAGSDGYT
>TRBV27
ASSLTGTVTDTQY
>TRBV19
ASSPGGSHGYT
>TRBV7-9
ASRAAGETQY
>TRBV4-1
ASSHAQGDYEQY
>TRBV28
ASTRTGMDNEQF
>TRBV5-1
ASSSAGTGLNEQY
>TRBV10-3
AIREGGPYGYT
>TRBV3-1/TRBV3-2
ASSLKPGGPLYEQY
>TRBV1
TSSLGTSGGQGF
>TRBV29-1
SVGETGGGGYT
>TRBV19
ASSNKLSTDTQY
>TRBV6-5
ATNLGQGGNQPQH
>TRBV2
ASSEGPTQDEQY
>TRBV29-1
SVGSGLRGYT
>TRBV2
ASRRQGEGTGELF
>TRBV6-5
ATRTSGQETQY
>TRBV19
ASADRLNTEAF
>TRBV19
ASSIDLRQGSGYT
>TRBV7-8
ASSSYLHTGELF
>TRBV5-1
ASSLAGTGTYEQY